The 17 T cell receptor beta chains below all came from one sample that was sequenced in a study of cytomegalovirus exposure and HLA in healthy donors. The PCR had 60 Vbeta and 13 Jbeta primers. Libraries were prepared by immunoSEQ multiplex PCR; TCRdb keeps only in-frame clonotypes and omits some of them. The sample lists about 97,000 clones, 75% to 90% occurring once. The sequenced sample consisted of PBMCs. The receptors stem from a man in his forties in good health and CMV-seronegative.

V is TRBV2 and J is TRBJ1-1; 11 bases align to TRBD1. The CDR3 sequence is 14 residues long. Germline V gene data show CDR1 as SNHLY and CDR2 as FYNNEI. The V segment lost 5 bases and the J segment 7 bases; nucleotides outside the gene matches: 6. The CDR3 coding sequence is TGTGCCAGCAGTAAGGACAGGGGGCTGGTTGAAGCTTTCTTT. Residues: CASSKDRGLVEAFF.

The chain links TRBV18 to TRBJ2-2; D may be TRBD2 (6 bases). Germline V lookup: CDR1 KGHSH, CDR2 LQKENI. This CDR3 spans 13 amino acids. The V end was cut by 4 bases, the J end by 5 bases, with 8 bases between. CDR3 sequence (DNA): TGTGCCAGCTCACTGGCGGGGACCGGGGAGCTGTTTTTT. Translating it yields CASSLAGTGELFF.

This clone has just a few counts. The chain carries TRBV7-2 and TRBJ2-2; 7 bases map to TRBD1. The CDR3 totals 16 residues. The germline CDR1 and CDR2 sequences are SGHTA and FQGNSA. V lost 0 bases, J lost 7 bases, and 8 bases stayed unmatched. CDR3 protein: CASSLAPGTVDGELFF. The CDR3 DNA is TGTGCCAGCAGCTTAGCGCCTGGGACAGTTGACGGGGAGCTGTTTTTT.

This clone was counted a few times. The same CDR3 arises from other DNA sequences in this sample as well. The genes are TRBV2 and TRBJ1-1; D uncertain. The CDR3 has 13 residues. Trimming took off 3 bases at V and 0 bases at J, with 5 bases between the two ends. Per germline, CDR1 SNHLY and CDR2 FYNNEI. In nucleotides, the CDR3 is TGTGCCAGCAGTGAGGGCCTGAACACTGAAGCTTTCTTT. Its translation is CASSEGLNTEAFF.

J is TRBJ2-7 and V is TRBV19, with D perhaps matching TRBD1 (6 bases). Between the trimmed V and J ends, which lost 6 bases and 3 bases, there was a span of 12 bases. The CDR3 totals 13 residues. Germline V gene sequence: CDR1 LNHDA, CDR2 SQIVND (reference sequence). The CDR3 coding sequence is TGTGCCAGTAGCTGGACAGAGGGCTACGAGCAGTACTTC. Amino acids: CASSWTEGYEQYF.

There are a few counts of this clone. The chain has TRBV19 and TRBJ1-1; possibly TRBD1 for D (5 bases). Trimming cost V 4 bases and J 7 bases, with 13 bases left between them. CDR1 and CDR2 (germline): LNHDA, SQIVND (reference sequence). The CDR3 length is 13 residues. CDR3 DNA sequence: TGTGCCAGTAGTACAGGGCGAGGTGGTGAAGCTTTCTTT. Protein: CASSTGRGGEAFF.

The chain combines TRBV10-2 with TRBJ2-7, with D perhaps TRBD1 (6 bases). V dropped 5 bases and J dropped 1 base, with 15 bases sitting between them. Germline CDR1 and CDR2: WSHSY and SAAADI. This CDR3 has 15 residues. The CDR3 here is CASSSDRPTSYEQYF. The DNA for the CDR3 is TGCGCCAGCAGTTCCGACAGGCCAACATCCTACGAGCAGTACTTC.

This rearrangement joins TRBV5-4 to TRBJ2-7; TRBD2 is a possible D gene (6 bases). Germline V gene lookup returns CDR1 SGHNT and CDR2 YYREEE (reference sequence). Trimming stripped 2 bases from V and 0 bases from J, with 9 bases between. The CDR3 covers 14 residues. CDR3 amino acids: CASSFGGASYEQYF. The DNA for the CDR3 is TGTGCCAGCAGCTTCGGAGGGGCCTCCTACGAGCAGTACTTC.

The chain uses TRBV10-3 and TRBJ1-2; no reliable D call. CDR1 ENHRY and CDR2 SYGVKD come from the germline V gene. The CDR3 consists of 16 residues. V dropped 1 base and J dropped 4 bases, with 16 bases sitting between them. CDR3: CAISEFGMGRGYGYTF. In DNA, the CDR3 is TGTGCCATCAGTGAGTTTGGGATGGGCCGGGGCTATGGCTACACCTTC.

This clone was counted once. The J gene is TRBJ2-7, the V gene TRBV9; TRBD1 aligns across 8 bases. Trimming cost V 4 bases and J 2 bases; bases outside gene matches: 5. This CDR3 spans 14 amino acids. Germline V gene lookup returns CDR1 SGDLS and CDR2 YYNGEE. The CDR3 DNA reads TGTGCCAGCAGCCAGACAGGGGTTACCTACGAGCAGTACTTC. This codes for CASSQTGVTYEQYF. Together with reference TRBV9 and TRBJ2-7, the CDR3 gives the full variable domain: DSGVTQTPKHLITATGQRVTLRCSPRSGDLSVYWYQQSLDQGLQFLIQYYNGEERAKGNILERFSAQQFPDLHSELNLSSLELGDSALYFCASSQTGVTYEQYFGPGTRLTVT.

This clone was recorded only once. V gene TRBV4-1 combines with J gene TRBJ2-3; D is ambiguous. CDR1 and CDR2 (germline): MGHRA, YSYEKL. The CDR3 has 16 residues. V was pared by 4 bases and J by 5 bases, with 19 bases between. The CDR3: CASSPSRRWVGDTQYF. The CDR3 DNA follows: TGCGCCAGCAGCCCCTCTAGACGGTGGGTGGGAGATACGCAGTATTTT.

This clone was seen only once. The rearrangement joins TRBV5-1 to TRBJ2-5, with a weak D call TRBD2 (5 bases). This CDR3 comprises 15 residues. V was clipped by 4 bases and J by 2 bases, with 15 bases between them. CDR1 SGHRS and CDR2 YFSETQ come from the germline V gene. CDR3 residues: CASSVNPTGQETQYF. In DNA form, the CDR3 reads TGCGCCAGCAGCGTCAACCCGACGGGGCAAGAGACCCAGTACTTC.

The chain has TRBV6-5 and TRBJ1-1, with D tentatively TRBD1 (6 bases). Germline CDR1 reads MNHEY; CDR2 reads SVGAGI. Trimming shortened V by 5 bases and J by 3 bases, and 13 bases separated the two germline ends. The CDR3 is made up of 14 amino acids. The CDR3 region has the DNA TGTGCCAGCAGTAAGGGGGTGTTAGACACTGAAGCTTTCTTT. This encodes CASSKGVLDTEAFF.

The chain combines TRBV9 with TRBJ2-2; 8 nucleotides line up with TRBD2. CDR1 is SGDLS and CDR2 is YYNGEE in the germline V gene. Losses at the gene ends were 4 bases for V and 4 bases for J; bases not matched to a gene: 9. The length of the CDR3 is 16 residues. The CDR3 region has the DNA TGTGCCAGCAGCCCCCAGGGACTAGGGGTCACCGGGGAGCTGTTTTTT. It yields the protein CASSPQGLGVTGELFF.

This clone was counted only a few times. The chain combines TRBV7-6 with TRBJ1-4, with a possible D match to TRBD1 (6 bases). From germline, CDR1 is SGHVS and CDR2 FNYEAQ. This CDR3 comprises 15 residues. V gave up 5 bases and J gave up 8 bases, with 18 bases separating them. The CDR3 DNA sequence: TGTGCCAGCAGCCCCAAGGGGGGGGTAAACGAAAAACTGTTTTTT. This gives the protein CASSPKGGVNEKLFF.

V is TRBV27 and J is TRBJ2-1; 8 nucleotides match TRBD2. Trimming at V came to 6 bases and at J to 9 bases, leaving 7 bases not matched to a gene. The CDR3 has 13 amino acids. Germline V CDR1 and CDR2: MNHEY, SMNVEV (reference sequence). CDR3 loop: CASRYGGASEQFF. The CDR3 DNA follows: TGTGCCAGCAGGTACGGGGGGGCGAGTGAGCAGTTCTTC.

The chain carries TRBV9 and TRBJ1-1, with D unclear. The ends were cut back, 4 bases at V and 1 base at J, with 14 bases in the middle. The CDR3 is 15 amino acids. CDR1 is SGDLS and CDR2 is YYNGEE in the germline V gene. CDR3 loop: CASSPHLGENTEAFF. The CDR3 DNA follows: TGTGCCAGCAGCCCCCACCTCGGGGAGAACACTGAAGCTTTCTTT. Filled out from reference TRBV9 and TRBJ1-1, the complete variable domain reads DSGVTQTPKHLITATGQRVTLRCSPRSGDLSVYWYQQSLDQGLQFLIQYYNGEERAKGNILERFSAQQFPDLHSELNLSSLELGDSALYFCASSPHLGENTEAFFGQGTRLTVV.